Presented here are 19 T cell receptor beta chains from one specimen sequenced in a study of blood T cell repertoires in COVID-19. Clones were read by immunoSEQ multiplex PCR, and TCRdb kept only the in-frame ones, dropping some. The repertoire holds about 140,000 clones, with roughly 80% as singletons. Sequenced sample: peripheral blood. Receptors originate from a man aged 50 to 59 with acute or convalescent COVID-19.

This clone is a singleton in its sample. This chain joins TRBV5-1 and TRBJ1-4; 8 bases are a match to TRBD1. This CDR3 region has 15 residues. Per germline, CDR1 SGHRS and CDR2 YFSETQ. The ends lost 4 bases at V and 7 bases at J; junction bases unmatched: 9. CDR3 protein: CASSPRPGGSEKLFF. The DNA for the CDR3 is TGCGCCAGCAGCCCCCGGCCAGGGGGCAGTGAAAAACTGTTTTTT.

The chain has TRBV19 and TRBJ1-6, with D unresolved. CDR3 length: 13 residues. Per germline, CDR1 LNHDA and CDR2 SQIVND (reference sequence). The V gene lost 1 base and the J gene lost 11 bases, with 9 bases spanning the gap. This CDR3 reads CASSIVPEPPLHF. In DNA form, the CDR3 reads TGTGCCAGTAGTATAGTGCCCGAGCCACCCCTCCACTTT.

This chain joins TRBV3-1 (or the pseudogene TRBV3-2) and TRBJ2-5; 12 positions agree with TRBD2. The CDR3 is 15 amino acids. Germline CDR1 and CDR2: LGHDT and YNNKEL (reference sequence). The V and J ends lost 5 bases and 1 base, in that order; junction bases with no gene match: 2. The CDR3 here is CASSRLAGAQETQYF. Here the CDR3 DNA reads TGTGCCAGCAGCAGACTAGCGGGGGCCCAAGAGACCCAGTACTTC.

This sequence joins TRBV3-1 (or the pseudogene TRBV3-2) and TRBJ1-2, with D possibly TRBD1 on 6 matching bases. The CDR3 spans 15 residues. Germline CDR1 and CDR2: LGHDT and YNNKEL (reference sequence). Trimming stripped 6 bases from V and 7 bases from J, with 21 bases between. CDR3 DNA sequence: TGTGCCAGCAGGAGAGGGGCGGCAGGGGAGCTTGGCTACACCTTC. Translated, it gives CASRRGAAGELGYTF.

The chain carries TRBV4-1 and TRBJ2-3; 10 bases fit TRBD2. Germline CDR1 is MGHRA and CDR2 is YSYEKL. V lost 1 base, J lost 5 bases, and 6 bases stayed unmatched. The CDR3 runs to 16 residues. CDR3 loop: CASSQVASGGQDTQYF. The CDR3 region has the DNA TGCGCCAGCAGCCAAGTTGCTAGCGGGGGACAAGATACGCAGTATTTT.

V and J are TRBV11-2 and TRBJ1-1; 10 bases agree with TRBD1. This CDR3 has 17 residues. Germline assignment: CDR1 SGHAT and CDR2 FQNNGV. With V trimmed by 3 bases and J by 1 base, 8 bases remained unmatched. For the CDR3, the DNA is TGTGCCAGCAGCTTGGCCGGGACAGGGGCCAAGAACACTGAAGCTTTCTTT. It translates to CASSLAGTGAKNTEAFF.

This clone was counted only a few times. Here the CDR3 reads CASSGHRFSSYNSPLHF. As DNA, the CDR3 is TGTGCCAGCAGTGGGCACCGATTCAGCTCCTATAATTCACCCCTCCACTTT. The V call is TRBV25-1, the J call TRBJ1-6, with no clear D. Germline values: CDR1 MGHDK, CDR2 SYGVNS. Trimming left V 4 bases short and J 0 bases short, with 13 bases between. There are 17 residues in the CDR3. The full variable domain, rest sourced from reference TRBV25-1 and TRBJ1-6, is EADIYQTPRYLVIGTGKKITLECSQTMGHDKMYWYQQDPGMELHLIHYSYGVNSTEKGDLSSESTVSRIRTEHFPLTLESARPSHTSQYLCASSGHRFSSYNSPLHFGNGTRLTVT.

The chain joins TRBV4-1 to TRBJ1-2; D is uncertain. This CDR3 has 13 amino acids. V was clipped by 3 bases and J by 2 bases, with 7 bases between them. Germline-derived CDR1 and CDR2 are MGHRA and YSYEKL. In DNA form, the CDR3 reads TGCGCCAGCAGCCAGCCCAGAAACTATGGCTACACCTTC. It codes for CASSQPRNYGYTF.

The rearrangement joins TRBV29-1 to TRBJ2-1; 7 bases fit TRBD2. The CDR3 extends over 14 amino acids. The ends lost 7 bases at V and 2 bases at J; junction bases unmatched: 8. Germline CDR1 reads SQVTM; CDR2 reads ANQGSEA. CDR3 loop: CSGLSGETYNEQFF. CDR3 coding DNA: TGCAGCGGGTTGAGCGGGGAGACCTACAATGAGCAGTTCTTC.

This clone was seen a handful of times. This chain joins TRBV11-3 and TRBJ2-1; tentatively, D is TRBD1 (5 bases). Trimming took off 1 base at V and 0 bases at J, with 10 bases between the two ends. CDR3 length: 16 residues. Germline V CDR1 and CDR2: SGHNT, YENEEA. DNA for the CDR3: TGTGCCAGCAGCTTAGGACAGCTCCACTCCTACAATGAGCAGTTCTTC. Translating it yields CASSLGQLHSYNEQFF.

This chain joins TRBV9 and TRBJ1-4; D gene uncertain. The CDR3 runs 14 residues. The germline CDR1 and CDR2 sequences are SGDLS and YYNGEE. V dropped 4 bases and J dropped 0 bases, with 7 bases sitting between them. This chain's CDR3 is CASSREATNEKLFF. As DNA, the CDR3 is TGTGCCAGCAGCCGGGAGGCAACTAATGAAAAACTGTTTTTT.

This chain's CDR3 is CASSYIISRAGGSEAFF. DNA for the CDR3: TGCGCCAGCAGCTATATAATCTCTAGGGCCGGGGGGTCTGAAGCTTTCTTT. This chain joins TRBV5-1 and TRBJ1-1, with D possibly TRBD1 on 5 matching bases. Trimming took 3 bases from V and 6 from J, leaving 24 bases between them. The germline V gene encodes CDR1 SGHRS and CDR2 YFSETQ. CDR3 size: 17 residues. Full variable domain (outside the CDR3, taken from reference TRBV5-1 and TRBJ1-1): KAGVTQTPRYLIKTRGQQVTLSCSPISGHRSVSWYQQTPGQGLQFLFEYFSETQRNKGNFPGRFSGRQFSNSRSEMNVSTLELGDSALYLCASSYIISRAGGSEAFFGQGTRLTVV.

The chain recombines TRBV5-1 with TRBJ1-2; 9 nucleotides match TRBD1. V gave up 2 bases and J gave up 6 bases; unmatched junction bases: 5. Per germline, CDR1 SGHRS and CDR2 YFSETQ. The CDR3 is 14 amino acids. CDR3: CASSLQGALDGYTF. The CDR3, as DNA: TGCGCCAGCAGCTTACAGGGGGCGTTAGATGGCTACACCTTC.

This clone came up once. The V and J genes are TRBV2 and TRBJ1-5; no definite D call. The CDR3 runs 10 residues. V gave up 11 bases and J gave up 6 bases, with 8 bases separating them. Per the germline V gene, CDR1 is SNHLY and CDR2 is FYNNEI. CDR3 in DNA: TGTGCCGGAGATTGTCAGCCCCAGCATTTT. It encodes CAGDCQPQHF.

V usage is TRBV10-3 and J usage is TRBJ2-1; 9 nucleotides line up with TRBD1. V gave up 8 bases and J gave up 2 bases; unmatched junction bases: 4. The CDR3 contains 14 residues. From germline, CDR1 is ENHRY and CDR2 SYGVKD. CDR3 sequence: CAILRDRAYNEQFF. CDR3 sequence (DNA): TGTGCCATCCTCCGGGACAGGGCCTACAATGAGCAGTTCTTC.

V and J are TRBV24-1 and TRBJ2-2, with TRBD1 as a possible D gene (5 bases). V lost 6 bases and J 3 bases, leaving 16 bases between the germline ends. The CDR3 consists of 16 residues. Germline CDR1 is KGHDR and CDR2 is SFDVKD. The CDR3, as DNA: TGTGCCACCAGTAAATTGGGGCTCAAGGACACCGGGGAGCTGTTTTTT. Protein product: CATSKLGLKDTGELFF.

The chain employs TRBV20-1 and TRBJ2-3; 13 nucleotides match TRBD2. Unmatched junction bases numbered 9, after V lost 3 bases and J lost 0 bases. The CDR3 runs to 18 residues. The germline V gene encodes CDR1 DFQATT and CDR2 SNEGSKA (reference sequence). The CDR3, as DNA: TGCAGTGCTAGTCATACTAGCGGGGGGGATCCTAGCACAGATACGCAGTATTTT. Its translation: CSASHTSGGDPSTDTQYF.

This clone was counted a single time. The chain joins TRBV19 to TRBJ2-2; TRBD1 is a possible D gene (5 bases). The CDR3 covers 14 residues. Germline-derived CDR1 and CDR2 are LNHDA and SQIVND (reference sequence). Between the trimmed V and J ends, which lost 5 bases and 6 bases, there was a span of 13 bases. CDR3 residues: CASSQPGHSGELFF. For the CDR3, the DNA is TGTGCCAGTAGTCAGCCAGGGCATTCCGGGGAGCTGTTTTTT.

This clone was counted between two and nine times. This sample also contains other DNA sequences that code for the same CDR3. This rearrangement joins TRBV12-3 or TRBV12-4 to TRBJ1-1; D call uncertain. V was clipped by 5 bases and J by 7 bases, with 8 bases between them. The CDR3 consists of 11 residues. Here the CDR3 DNA reads TGTGCCAGCAGTCTTAGAGGTGAAGCTTTCTTT. Protein: CASSLRGEAFF.